Following are 30 T cell receptor beta chains from one sample sequenced in a study of cytomegalovirus exposure and HLA in healthy donors (TCRdb year 2017). The library came from the immunoSEQ multiplex PCR assay. The multiplex PCR relied on a mix of 60 forward primers for TCR Vbeta segments and 13 reverse primers for TCR Jbeta segments. As stored in TCRdb, this immuneACCESS dataset retains in-frame rearrangements with V and J assigned. A fraction of the clones does not appear; measured against another copy, unresolved V genes explain less than half of the discrepancy, and the remainder lacks a known reason. The sample table holds some 200,000 clones. The ten largest account for approximately 0.74% of the sample. Sequencing used PBMCs. Receptors originate from a boy younger than 18 in good health and CMV-seronegative.

The chain joins TRBV5-4 to TRBJ1-1; D call uncertain. There are 13 residues in the CDR3. Germline V gene lookup returns CDR1 SGHNT and CDR2 YYREEE (reference sequence). CDR3 nucleotides: TGTGCAGCCGGGGAGGACCCGAACACTGAAGCTTTCTTT. This gives the protein CAAGEDPNTEAFF.

The chain joins TRBV9 to TRBJ1-2; 11 bases align to TRBD1. J was trimmed by 2 bases and V by 0 bases; bases with no gene match: 6. CDR3 length: 17 amino acids. Germline CDR1 reads SGDLS; CDR2 reads YYNGEE. CDR3 bases: TGTGCCAGCAGCGTAGTCGGCGGGACAGGGGGAAACTATGGCTACACCTTC. Protein product: CASSVVGGTGGNYGYTF.

The chain employs TRBV6-4 and TRBJ2-3; 9 bases map to TRBD2. The V and J ends lost 8 bases and 0 bases, in that order; junction bases with no gene match: 3. Germline CDR1 and CDR2: MRHNA and SNTAGT. The CDR3 is 14 amino acids. Here the CDR3 DNA reads TGTGCCAGCGGAAGCGGGGGGAGCACAGATACGCAGTATTTT. This codes for CASGSGGSTDTQYF.

The chain carries TRBV7-8 and TRBJ1-2; 7 bases map to TRBD1. Unmatched junction bases numbered 5, after V lost 4 bases and J lost 3 bases. The CDR3 contains 14 residues. Germline loops: CDR1 SGHVS, CDR2 FQNEAQ. The CDR3 nucleotides are TGTGCCAGCAGCTCTGACAGGGATCACTATGGCTACACCTTC. Translation gives CASSSDRDHYGYTF.

The V call is TRBV7-9, the J call TRBJ2-5, with 9 bases lining up with TRBD2. Trimming at V came to 1 base and at J to 5 bases, leaving 2 bases not matched to a gene. Per germline, CDR1 SEHNR and CDR2 FQNEAQ (reference sequence). The CDR3 is 14 amino acids. Here the CDR3 DNA reads TGTGCCAGCAGCTTAGTAGCGGGGGTGGAGACCCAGTACTTC. It specifies CASSLVAGVETQYF.

The chain uses TRBV4-1 and TRBJ1-2; a possible D gene is TRBD1 (5 bases). The V gene's germline CDR1 is MGHRA and CDR2 YSYEKL. This CDR3 spans 16 amino acids. Trimming removed 2 bases at V and 7 bases at J, with 20 bases between. The CDR3 reads CASSQFGDGGMGGYTF. The CDR3 DNA sequence: TGCGCCAGCAGCCAATTTGGGGATGGGGGGATGGGTGGCTACACCTTC.

The gene calls are TRBV5-4 and TRBJ2-7; 7 nucleotides align to TRBD2. The V segment lost 5 bases and the J segment 6 bases; nucleotides outside the gene matches: 11. Germline V lookup: CDR1 SGHNT, CDR2 YYREEE (reference sequence). CDR3 length equals 14 residues. The CDR3 DNA follows: TGTGCCAGCAGTATCGGACTAGGAACCCCCGAGCAGTACTTC. Translating gives CASSIGLGTPEQYF.

The gene calls are TRBV7-2 and TRBJ1-6, with a possible D match to TRBD1 (6 bases). Germline V gives CDR1 SGHTA, CDR2 FQGNSA. This CDR3 is 14 amino acids long. V was cut by 2 bases and J by 7 bases, with 9 bases left in between. The DNA of the CDR3 is TGTGCCAGCAGCTTAACAGGGTTCAATTCACCCCTCCACTTT. Translated, it gives CASSLTGFNSPLHF.

The rearrangement links TRBV19 to TRBJ1-2; no firm D call. The V and J ends lost 7 bases and 4 bases respectively, with 10 bases between them. The germline gives CDR1 LNHDA, CDR2 SQIVND (reference sequence). This CDR3 is 12 amino acids long. The CDR3 protein is CASKSPGYGYTF. CDR3 in DNA: TGTGCCAGTAAGTCTCCGGGCTATGGCTACACCTTC.

V usage is TRBV13 and J usage is TRBJ1-2; D call uncertain. The CDR3 is 15 residues long. Germline V gene sequence: CDR1 PRHDT, CDR2 FYEKMQ (reference sequence). The V end was cut by 2 bases, the J end by 2 bases, with 12 bases between. CDR3 nucleotide sequence: TGTGCCAGCAGCTTATCACAGCAAACAAACTATGGCTACACCTTC. Its protein product is CASSLSQQTNYGYTF.

The chain uses TRBV4-1 and TRBJ1-2, with D tentatively TRBD1 (6 bases). Germline V gene sequence: CDR1 MGHRA, CDR2 YSYEKL. The CDR3 is made up of 17 amino acids. Deletions cut 1 base from V and 0 bases from J, with 15 bases between. Here the CDR3 DNA reads TGCGCCAGCAGCCAAGCGGGAGGGGGACCCGCTAACTATGGCTACACCTTC. It codes for CASSQAGGGPANYGYTF.

The chain joins TRBV10-3 to TRBJ1-1; 8 positions match TRBD1. The CDR3 contains 13 residues. The V and J ends lost 7 bases and 3 bases, in that order; junction bases with no gene match: 4. CDR1 is ENHRY and CDR2 is SYGVKD in the germline V gene. CDR3 sequence: CAITGQGDTEAFF. In DNA, the CDR3 is TGTGCCATCACCGGACAGGGTGACACTGAAGCTTTCTTT.

The chain recombines TRBV6-1 with TRBJ1-2; 7 bases line up with TRBD1. Germline V CDR1 and CDR2: MNHNS, SASEGT. Losses at the gene ends were 2 bases for V and 8 bases for J; bases not matched to a gene: 8. This CDR3 is 14 amino acids long. CDR3 sequence reads: CASSEHRGEGGYTF. The CDR3 nucleotides are TGTGCCAGCAGTGAACACAGGGGAGAAGGGGGCTACACCTTC.

The CDR3 here is CASSFGTSGGRETQYF. As DNA, the CDR3 is TGTGCCAGCAGCTTCGGGACTAGCGGGGGGAGGGAGACCCAGTACTTC. The chain has TRBV5-4 and TRBJ2-5; TRBD2 matches 15 bases. Germline CDR1 reads SGHNT; CDR2 reads YYREEE (reference sequence). The trim removed 2 bases at V and 5 bases at J, leaving 4 bases unmatched. The CDR3 has 16 residues.

The chain is built from TRBV5-5 and TRBJ2-7; possible D gene TRBD1, 6 bases. The CDR3 has 12 amino acids. CDR1 and CDR2 from the germline V gene are SGHKS and YYEKEE (reference sequence). Trimming removed 3 bases from V and 4 bases from J, with 8 bases in between. The CDR3 protein is CASSSQGYEQYF. The CDR3 DNA is TGTGCCAGCAGCTCACAGGGTTACGAGCAGTACTTC.

The chain employs TRBV7-3 and TRBJ2-5; 8 nucleotides line up with TRBD1. V lost 5 bases, J lost 3 bases, and 2 bases stayed unmatched. CDR3 length: 13 amino acids. Germline values: CDR1 SGHTA, CDR2 FQGTGA. CDR3 DNA: TGTGCCAGCAGCCAACAGGGGGAAGAGACCCAGTACTTC. This codes for CASSQQGEETQYF.

This chain uses TRBV9 with TRBJ1-6; unclear D gene. Germline V CDR1 and CDR2: SGDLS, YYNGEE. Trimming shortened V by 0 bases and J by 7 bases, and 17 bases separated the two germline ends. CDR3 length: 17 residues. The chain's CDR3 is CASSVGADLKYNSPLHF. In DNA, the CDR3 is TGTGCCAGCAGCGTAGGGGCAGACCTGAAGTACAATTCACCCCTCCACTTT.

The chain recombines TRBV7-6 with TRBJ1-1, with 11 bases that match TRBD1. V shed 1 base, J shed 3 bases, and the junction held 10 bases outside the gene matches. Germline CDR1 is SGHVS and CDR2 is FNYEAQ. This CDR3 is built from 18 residues. The CDR3 protein is CASSLDPGQGVMHTEAFF. CDR3 in DNA: TGTGCCAGCAGCTTAGATCCGGGACAGGGGGTAATGCACACTGAAGCTTTCTTT. The whole variable domain, filled in from reference TRBV7-6 and TRBJ1-1, reads GAGVSQSPRYKVTKRGQDVALRCDPISGHVSLYWYRQALGQGPEFLTYFNYEAQQDKSGLPNDRFSAERPEGSISTLTIQRTEQRDSAMYRCASSLDPGQGVMHTEAFFGQGTRLTVV.

This rearrangement joins TRBV5-1 to TRBJ2-2; the D is unclear. This CDR3 is built from 14 residues. Trimming took 7 bases from V and 3 from J, leaving 13 bases between them. Germline lookup yields CDR1 SGHRS and CDR2 YFSETQ. The DNA of the CDR3 is TGCGCCAGCCCCTGTCGGTGGTACACCGGGGAGCTGTTTTTT. Amino acids: CASPCRWYTGELFF.

The V call is TRBV15, the J call TRBJ1-2; D is uncertain. The V and J ends lost 0 bases and 4 bases respectively, with 3 bases between them. The CDR3 has 12 amino acids. CDR1 LNHNV and CDR2 YYDKDF come from the germline V gene (reference sequence). The CDR3 DNA reads as TGTGCCACCAGCAGAGAAGCCTATGGCTACACCTTC. As protein: CATSREAYGYTF. Looking up the rest from reference TRBV15 and TRBJ1-2 gives the full variable domain: DAMVIQNPRYQVTQFGKPVTLSCSQTLNHNVMYWYQQKSSQAPKLLFHYYDKDFNNEADTPDNFQSRRPNTSFCFLDIRSPGLGDTAMYLCATSREAYGYTFGSGTRLTVV.

This sequence joins TRBV11-2 and TRBJ1-2, with TRBD1 matching 8 bases. The CDR3 sequence is 19 residues long. The ends lost 0 bases at V and 8 bases at J; junction bases unmatched: 20. Per germline, CDR1 SGHAT and CDR2 FQNNGV. For the CDR3, the DNA is TGTGCCAGCAGCTTAGAAACCACCCGGGCAGGGGGCTCATTGGGGGGCTACACCTTC. Amino acids: CASSLETTRAGGSLGGYTF.

The V and J genes are TRBV7-2 and TRBJ1-2; D is unresolved. The germline V gene has CDR1 SGHTA and CDR2 FQGNSA. The length of the CDR3 is 13 residues. Trimming took off 6 bases at V and 2 bases at J, with 10 bases between the two ends. As DNA, the CDR3 is TGTGCCAGCAGTTACTCGCCCAACTATGGCTACACCTTC. It yields the protein CASSYSPNYGYTF. Full variable domain (remainder filled in from reference TRBV7-2 and TRBJ1-2): GAGVSQSPSNKVTEKGKDVELRCDPISGHTALYWYRQSLGQGLEFLIYFQGNSAPDKSGLPSDRFSAERTGGSVSTLTIQRTQQEDSAVYLCASSYSPNYGYTFGSGTRLTVV.

The chain combines TRBV6-5 with TRBJ2-7, with 10 bases matching TRBD1. V lost 6 bases and J lost 7; bases outside the gene matches: 12. The CDR3 spans 15 residues. Germline CDR1 reads MNHEY; CDR2 reads SVGAGI. Here the CDR3 reads CASSPRDRGVGEQYF. The CDR3 region has the DNA TGTGCCAGCAGCCCCAGGGACAGGGGTGTGGGGGAGCAGTACTTC.

The chain recombines TRBV5-4 with TRBJ2-1; possibly TRBD2 for D (6 bases). V lost 2 bases, J lost 7 bases, and 13 bases lay in between. Germline V lookup: CDR1 SGHNT, CDR2 YYREEE (reference sequence). This CDR3 is 14 amino acids long. The CDR3 coding sequence is TGTGCCAGCAGCTTCGCGGGGTCTCTAAATGAGCAGTTCTTC. Translated: CASSFAGSLNEQFF.

J is TRBJ2-6 and V is TRBV7-3; D not resolved. The V end was cut by 1 base, the J end by 8 bases, with 12 bases between. Germline CDR1 reads SGHTA; CDR2 reads FQGTGA. There are 15 residues in the CDR3. CDR3 nucleotides: TGTGCCAGCAGCTTAAAAACAGTCCGGACCAACGTCCTGACTTTC. This encodes CASSLKTVRTNVLTF.

The chain employs TRBV4-1 and TRBJ1-1; D is uncertain. Germline assignment: CDR1 MGHRA and CDR2 YSYEKL. Trimming left V 1 base short and J 2 bases short, with 8 bases between. The CDR3 totals 14 residues. CDR3 loop: CASSQVAVNTEAFF. The CDR3 coding sequence is TGCGCCAGCAGCCAAGTCGCAGTAAACACTGAAGCTTTCTTT.

The chain links TRBV5-5 to TRBJ2-7, with 10 positions matching TRBD1. Germline V gene sequence: CDR1 SGHKS, CDR2 YYEKEE (reference sequence). J was trimmed by 5 bases and V by 0 bases; bases with no gene match: 8. This CDR3 is built from 16 residues. This CDR3 is CASSLAETGGWNEQYF. For the CDR3, the DNA is TGTGCCAGCAGCTTGGCCGAGACAGGGGGCTGGAACGAGCAGTACTTC. Supplemented by reference TRBV5-5 and TRBJ2-7, the full variable domain reads DAGVTQSPTHLIKTRGQQVTLRCSPISGHKSVSWYQQVLGQGPQFIFQYYEKEERGRGNFPDRFSARQFPNYSSELNVNALLLGDSALYLCASSLAETGGWNEQYFGPGTRLTVT.

This chain connects TRBV29-1 to TRBJ2-7, with D uncertain. The CDR3 sequence is 14 residues long. Trimming shortened V by 0 bases and J by 3 bases, and 12 bases separated the two germline ends. CDR1 SQVTM and CDR2 ANQGSEA come from the germline V gene. The CDR3 bases are TGCAGCGTTGAAGACGGGTTCCCCTACTACGAGCAGTACTTC. Amino acid sequence: CSVEDGFPYYEQYF.

The CDR3 reads CASSQARLAGTYEQYF. In nucleotides, the CDR3 is TGTGCCAGCAGCCAAGCGCGACTAGCGGGGACCTACGAGCAGTACTTC. The V and J genes are TRBV7-8 and TRBJ2-7; 11 bases map to TRBD2. The CDR3 runs 16 residues. Germline V CDR1 and CDR2: SGHVS, FQNEAQ. V lost 5 bases, J lost 2 bases, and 8 bases stayed unmatched.

The chain employs TRBV5-1 and TRBJ2-3; 9 positions agree with TRBD2. V was pared by 0 bases and J by 0 bases, with 5 bases of the junction left unmatched. Germline CDR1 reads SGHRS; CDR2 reads YFSETQ. The CDR3 is 17 residues long. CDR3 amino acids: CASSLVGAGGSTDTQYF. The CDR3 nucleotides read TGCGCCAGCAGCTTGGTCGGCGCGGGGGGGAGCACAGATACGCAGTATTTT.